A selection of T cell receptor beta chains follows, all from one sample in a study of vaccination effects on CD4 cells after COVID-19. Generated by immunoSEQ multiplex PCR, the TCRdb table keeps only in-frame clones and is missing some. The sample lists tens of thousands of clones; approximately 70% were seen once. These TCRs' antigens remain unknown. The sequencing here drew on CD4+ T cells from PBMCs cultured without peptide, taken before COVID-19 vaccination. The receptors shown here come from a human donor who had a prior SARS-CoV-2 infection. Both conserved end residues are part of each CDR3. A D gene is named only where the DNA matches it firmly. Rows give clone size only sometimes, using once, few, many, or a class for an expanded clone.

>TRBV21-1|.|.|TRBJ2-7
CASSKEEKTYEQYF
TGTGCCAGCAGCAAAGAAGAAAAGACTTACGAGCAGTACTTC
>TRBV27|.|.|TRBJ2-1
CASGRPQSGYNEQFF
TGTGCCAGCGGGAGACCCCAAAGTGGCTACAATGAGCAGTTCTTC
>TRBV19|.|.|TRBJ1-5
CASSPRGVYSNQPQHF
TGTGCCAGTAGCCCACGAGGGGTCTATAGCAATCAGCCCCAGCATTTT
>TRBV11-3|.|once|TRBJ2-1
CASSFTAGAASEYNEQFF
TGTGCCAGCAGCTTTACGGCTGGTGCGGCTAGCGAGTACAATGAGCAGTTCTTC
>TRBV5-1|TRBD1|.|TRBJ1-1
CASSDAPGQGAEAFF
TGCGCCAGCAGCGATGCCCCGGGACAGGGAGCTGAAGCTTTCTTT
>TRBV9|.|.|TRBJ1-3
CASSAGPTSGNTIYF
TGTGCCAGCAGCGCGGGCCCCACATCTGGAAACACCATATATTTT
>TRBV7-9|.|.|TRBJ1-1
CASKETGNTEAFF
TGTGCCAGCAAAGAAACAGGGAACACTGAAGCTTTCTTT
>TRBV3-1/TRBV3-2|TRBD2|.|TRBJ2-7
CASSQDRAIAGFIHEQYF
TGTGCCAGCAGCCAAGATCGGGCAATAGCGGGATTTATCCACGAGCAGTACTTC
>TRBV6-5|TRBD1|.|TRBJ1-2
CASSMTGLDYGYTF
TGTGCCAGCAGCATGACAGGGTTGGACTATGGCTACACCTTC
>TRBV7-3|.|.|TRBJ2-1
CASSSQTGGFNEQFF
TGTGCCAGCAGCTCACAGACGGGGGGCTTTAATGAGCAGTTCTTC
>TRBV7-2|.|.|TRBJ2-5
CASSNQIQETQYF
TGTGCCAGCAGCAATCAAATACAAGAGACCCAGTACTTC
>TRBV2|.|.|TRBJ1-5
CASSERRDTSPQHF
TGTGCCAGCAGTGAACGGAGGGATACCTCGCCCCAGCATTTT
>TRBV29-1|.|once|TRBJ2-3
CSGWDGLTDTQYF
TGCAGCGGCTGGGACGGTCTGACAGATACGCAGTATTTT
>TRBV19|TRBD1|.|TRBJ1-6
CASSMGQYNSPLHF
TGTGCCAGTAGTATGGGACAGTATAATTCACCCCTCCACTTT
>TRBV18|.|.|TRBJ1-2
CASSRPGYGYTF
TGTGCCAGCTCACGCCCAGGATATGGCTACACCTTC
>TRBV2|.|.|TRBJ2-7
CASNKMGQSYEQYF
TGTGCCAGCAACAAGATGGGGCAGTCCTACGAGCAGTACTTC
>TRBV5-6|.|few|TRBJ2-5
CASSQGGGGETQYF
TGTGCCAGCAGCCAAGGGGGGGGCGGGGAGACCCAGTACTTC
>TRBV6-1|.|.|TRBJ2-7
CASSERMMVGYSYEQYF
TGTGCCAGCAGTGAAAGAATGATGGTTGGCTATTCCTACGAGCAGTACTTC
>TRBV6-5|.|.|TRBJ1-2
CASTKQGYYGYTF
TGTGCCAGCACAAAGCAGGGGTACTATGGCTACACCTTC
>TRBV5-4|.|.|TRBJ2-5
CASATRGQETQYF
TGTGCCAGCGCCACCAGGGGTCAGGAGACCCAGTACTTC
>TRBV10-3|TRBD1|many|TRBJ1-2
CAISEGGDRGDYGYTF
TGTGCCATCAGTGAGGGAGGGGACAGGGGAGACTATGGCTACACCTTC
>TRBV28|TRBD2|.|TRBJ2-7
CASSPPGTRSYEQYF
TGTGCCAGCAGCCCCCCGGGGACTAGAAGCTACGAGCAGTACTTC
>TRBV2|.|.|TRBJ2-5
CASSESTEETQYF
TGTGCCAGCAGTGAGTCGACCGAAGAGACCCAGTACTTC
>TRBV6-2/TRBV6-3|.|.|TRBJ2-7
CASSYSQSYEQYF
TGTGCCAGCAGTTACTCCCAATCCTACGAGCAGTACTTC
>TRBV9|.|.|TRBJ2-4
CASSSGDLDKNIQYF
TGTGCCAGCAGTTCAGGGGATCTGGACAAAAACATTCAGTACTTC
>TRBV6-5|.|.|TRBJ1-2
CAAGKSGSNYGYTF
TGTGCCGCAGGAAAGTCAGGGAGCAATTATGGCTACACCTTC
>TRBV6-5|TRBD1|few|TRBJ2-2
CASRLQGTGELFF
TGTGCCAGCAGGTTACAGGGGACCGGGGAGCTGTTTTTT
>TRBV5-1|.|.|TRBJ1-1
CASSLEVGVSEAFF
TGCGCCAGCAGCTTGGAGGTGGGGGTGTCTGAAGCTTTCTTT
>TRBV4-3|.|.|TRBJ2-2
CASSQNLEDGELFF
TGCGCCAGCAGCCAGAATCTAGAGGACGGGGAGCTGTTTTTT
>TRBV9|.|.|TRBJ1-5
CASSVRPDSNQPQHF
TGTGCCAGCAGCGTACGCCCGGATAGCAATCAGCCCCAGCATTTT
>TRBV15|.|.|TRBJ2-1
CATSRDRLVFSYNEQFF
TGTGCCACCAGCAGAGACCGACTAGTATTCTCCTACAATGAGCAGTTCTTC
>TRBV11-3|.|.|TRBJ2-5
CASSLGASRETQYF
TGTGCCAGCAGCTTGGGAGCTAGCAGGGAGACCCAGTACTTC
>TRBV2|.|few|TRBJ2-7
CASGSYYEQYF
TGTGCCAGCGGTTCTTACTACGAGCAGTACTTC
>TRBV10-3|TRBD2|once|TRBJ2-5
CAIRPAGGQETQYF
TGTGCCATCAGGCCAGCGGGGGGACAAGAGACCCAGTACTTC
>TRBV6-4|TRBD2|few|TRBJ2-3
CASGLGGATDTQYF
TGTGCCAGCGGCCTCGGGGGGGCCACAGATACGCAGTATTTT
>TRBV18|TRBD1|.|TRBJ2-7
CASSATGDFYEQYF
TGTGCCAGCTCAGCGACAGGGGACTTCTACGAGCAGTACTTC
>TRBV7-2|.|.|TRBJ2-6
CASSLARGAGANVLTF
TGTGCCAGCAGCTTAGCGCGCGGGGCTGGGGCCAACGTCCTGACTTTC
>TRBV2|.|.|TRBJ2-7
CASLPDHSYEQYF
TGTGCCAGCCTGCCGGACCACTCCTACGAGCAGTACTTC
>TRBV4-1|.|.|TRBJ2-3
CASSQDRRLGTDTQYF
TGCGCCAGCAGCCAAGATCGTCGGCTGGGGACAGATACGCAGTATTTT
>TRBV3-1/TRBV3-2|.|once|TRBJ1-4
CASQFHGVGDEKLFF
TGTGCCAGTCAGTTTCATGGGGTTGGAGATGAAAAACTGTTTTTT
>TRBV5-4|TRBD2|few|TRBJ2-2
CASSFLGTRAGELFF
TGTGCCAGCAGCTTTCTGGGGACTAGGGCCGGGGAGCTGTTTTTT
>TRBV19|TRBD2|.|TRBJ2-2
CASSVPGLARELFF
TGTGCCAGTAGTGTCCCGGGACTAGCCCGGGAGCTGTTTTTT
>TRBV21-1|.|.|TRBJ2-2
CASRDRGRNTGELFF
TGTGCCAGCAGGGACAGGGGGCGCAACACCGGGGAGCTGTTTTTT
>TRBV11-2|TRBD1|.|TRBJ2-3
CASSSHRTGSTDTQYF
TGTGCCAGCAGCTCCCATAGGACAGGGAGCACAGATACGCAGTATTTT
>TRBV18|.|.|TRBJ1-3
CASSHDSTGNTIYF
TGTGCCAGCTCACATGACAGTACTGGAAACACCATATATTTT